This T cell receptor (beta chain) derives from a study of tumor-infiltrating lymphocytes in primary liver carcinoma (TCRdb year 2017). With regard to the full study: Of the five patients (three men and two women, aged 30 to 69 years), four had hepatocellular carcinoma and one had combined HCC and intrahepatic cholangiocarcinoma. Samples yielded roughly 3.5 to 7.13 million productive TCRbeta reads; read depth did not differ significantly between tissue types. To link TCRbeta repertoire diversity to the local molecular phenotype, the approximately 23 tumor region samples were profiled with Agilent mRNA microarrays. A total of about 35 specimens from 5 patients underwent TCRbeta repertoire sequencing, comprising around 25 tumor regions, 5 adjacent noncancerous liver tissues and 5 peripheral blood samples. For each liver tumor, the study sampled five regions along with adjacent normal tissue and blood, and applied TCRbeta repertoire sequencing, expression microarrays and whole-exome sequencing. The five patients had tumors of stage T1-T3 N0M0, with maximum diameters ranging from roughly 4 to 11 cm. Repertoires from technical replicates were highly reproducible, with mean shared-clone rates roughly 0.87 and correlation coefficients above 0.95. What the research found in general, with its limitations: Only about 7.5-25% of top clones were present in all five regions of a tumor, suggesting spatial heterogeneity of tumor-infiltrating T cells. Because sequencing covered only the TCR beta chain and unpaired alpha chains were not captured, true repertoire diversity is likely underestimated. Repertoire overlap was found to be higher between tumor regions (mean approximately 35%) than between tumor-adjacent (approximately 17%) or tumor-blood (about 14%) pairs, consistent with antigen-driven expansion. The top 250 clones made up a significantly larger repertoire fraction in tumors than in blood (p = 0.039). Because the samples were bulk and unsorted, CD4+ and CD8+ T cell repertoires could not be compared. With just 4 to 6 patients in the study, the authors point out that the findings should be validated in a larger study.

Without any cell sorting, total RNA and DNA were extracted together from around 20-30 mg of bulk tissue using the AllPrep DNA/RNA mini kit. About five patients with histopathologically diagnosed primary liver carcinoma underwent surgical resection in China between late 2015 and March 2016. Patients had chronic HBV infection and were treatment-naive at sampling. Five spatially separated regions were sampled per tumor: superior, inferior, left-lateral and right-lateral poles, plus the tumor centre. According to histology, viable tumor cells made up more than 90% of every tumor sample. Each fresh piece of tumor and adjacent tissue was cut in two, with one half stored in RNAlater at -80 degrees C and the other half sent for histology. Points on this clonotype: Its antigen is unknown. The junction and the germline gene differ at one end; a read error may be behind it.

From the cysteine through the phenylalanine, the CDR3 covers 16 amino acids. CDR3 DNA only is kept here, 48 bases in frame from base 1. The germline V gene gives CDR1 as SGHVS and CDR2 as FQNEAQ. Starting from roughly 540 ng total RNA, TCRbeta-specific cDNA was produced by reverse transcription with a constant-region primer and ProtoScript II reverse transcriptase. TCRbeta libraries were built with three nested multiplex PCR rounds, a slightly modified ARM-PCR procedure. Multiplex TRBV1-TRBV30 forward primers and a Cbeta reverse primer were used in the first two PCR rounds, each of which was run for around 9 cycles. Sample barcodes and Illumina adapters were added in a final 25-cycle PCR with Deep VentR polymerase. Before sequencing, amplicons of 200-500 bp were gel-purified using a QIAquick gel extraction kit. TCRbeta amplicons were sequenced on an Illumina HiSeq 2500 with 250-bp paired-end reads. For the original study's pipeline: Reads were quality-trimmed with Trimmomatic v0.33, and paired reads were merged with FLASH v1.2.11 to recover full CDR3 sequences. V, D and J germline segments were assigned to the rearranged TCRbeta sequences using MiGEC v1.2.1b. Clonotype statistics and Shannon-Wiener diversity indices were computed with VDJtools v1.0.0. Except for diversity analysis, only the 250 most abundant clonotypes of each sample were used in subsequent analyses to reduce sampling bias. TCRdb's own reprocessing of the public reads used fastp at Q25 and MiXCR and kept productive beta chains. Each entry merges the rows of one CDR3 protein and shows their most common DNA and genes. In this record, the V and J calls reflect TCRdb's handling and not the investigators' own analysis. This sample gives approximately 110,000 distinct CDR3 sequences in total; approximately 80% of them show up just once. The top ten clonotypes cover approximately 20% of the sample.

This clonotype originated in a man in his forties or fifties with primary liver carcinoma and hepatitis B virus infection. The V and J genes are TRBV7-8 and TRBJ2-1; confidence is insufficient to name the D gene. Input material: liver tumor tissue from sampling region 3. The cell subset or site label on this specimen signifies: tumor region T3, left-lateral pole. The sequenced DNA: TGTGCCATCAGCTTAGCCCCGGGTAGCTCATTCGGTGAGCAGTTCTTC. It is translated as CAISLAPGSSFGEQFF.